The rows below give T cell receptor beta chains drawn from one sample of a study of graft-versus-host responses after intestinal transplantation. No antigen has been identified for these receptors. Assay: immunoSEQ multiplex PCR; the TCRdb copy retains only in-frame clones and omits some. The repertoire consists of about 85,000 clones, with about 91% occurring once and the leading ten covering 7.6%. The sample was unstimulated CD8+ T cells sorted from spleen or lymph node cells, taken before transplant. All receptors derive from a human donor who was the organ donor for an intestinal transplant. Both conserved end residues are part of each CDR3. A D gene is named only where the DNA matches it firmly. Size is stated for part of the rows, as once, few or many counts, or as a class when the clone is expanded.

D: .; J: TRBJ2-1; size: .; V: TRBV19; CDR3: CASSMGAYNEQFF; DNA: TGTGCCAGTAGTATGGGAGCTTACAATGAGCAGTTCTTC
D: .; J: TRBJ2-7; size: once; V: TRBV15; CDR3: CATSPRRLDYEQYF; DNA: TGTGCCACCAGCCCCCGGCGACTTGACTACGAGCAGTACTTC
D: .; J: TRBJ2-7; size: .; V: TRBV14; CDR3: CASSQENGGEQYF; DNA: TGTGCCAGCAGCCAAGAAAACGGGGGCGAGCAGTACTTC
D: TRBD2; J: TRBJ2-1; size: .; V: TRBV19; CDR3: CASTPTSASYNEQFF; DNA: TGTGCCAGTACCCCGACTAGCGCTAGCTACAATGAGCAGTTCTTC
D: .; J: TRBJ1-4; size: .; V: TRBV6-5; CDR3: CASSPANDNEKLFF; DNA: TGTGCCAGCAGCCCCGCGAACGATAATGAAAAACTGTTTTTT
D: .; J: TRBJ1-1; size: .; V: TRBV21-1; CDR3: CASSNRTGRGAEAFF; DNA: TGTGCCAGCAGCAATAGGACCGGTCGTGGCGCTGAAGCTTTCTTT
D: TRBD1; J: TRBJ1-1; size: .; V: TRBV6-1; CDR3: CASSPPGTVAGKAFF; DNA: TGTGCCAGCAGTCCGCCCGGGACAGTCGCGGGGAAGGCTTTCTTT
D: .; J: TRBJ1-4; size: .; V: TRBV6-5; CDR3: CASSYSSANEKLFF; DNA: TGTGCCAGCAGTTACTCGTCAGCTAATGAAAAACTGTTTTTT
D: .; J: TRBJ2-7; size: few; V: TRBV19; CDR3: CASSKQGHSYEQYF; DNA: TGTGCCAGTAGTAAACAGGGCCACTCCTACGAGCAGTACTTC
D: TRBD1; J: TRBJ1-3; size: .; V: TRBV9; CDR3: CASSPHPRGGQGVGNTIYF; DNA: TGTGCCAGCAGCCCACACCCCCGGGGGGGACAGGGGGTTGGAAACACCATATATTTT
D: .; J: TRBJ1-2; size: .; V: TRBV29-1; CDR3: CSEGDGYTF; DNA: TGCAGCGAAGGGGACGGCTACACCTTC
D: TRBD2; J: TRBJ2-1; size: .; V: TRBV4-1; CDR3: CASSQDHSGIYNEQFF; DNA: TGCGCCAGCAGCCAAGATCATAGCGGGATTTACAATGAGCAGTTCTTC
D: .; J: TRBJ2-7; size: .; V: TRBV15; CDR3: CATSRDQDGDWVQEQYF; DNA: TGTGCCACCAGCAGAGATCAGGACGGGGACTGGGTCCAGGAGCAGTACTTC
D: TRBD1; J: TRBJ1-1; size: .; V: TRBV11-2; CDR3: CASSYNPKTGAAEAFF; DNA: TGTGCCAGCAGCTATAACCCGAAGACAGGGGCTGCTGAAGCTTTCTTT
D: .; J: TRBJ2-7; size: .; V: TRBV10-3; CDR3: CAIMNSNDSYEQYF; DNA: TGTGCCATCATGAATTCGAACGACTCCTACGAGCAGTACTTC
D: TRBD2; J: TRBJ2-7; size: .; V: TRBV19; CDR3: CATSSGLSYEQYF; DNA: TGTGCCACTTCTAGCGGCCTCTCCTACGAGCAGTACTTC
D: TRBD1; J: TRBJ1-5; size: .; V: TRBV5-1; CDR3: CASSLAKEGANQPQHF; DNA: TGCGCCAGCAGCTTGGCCAAGGAGGGGGCGAATCAGCCCCAGCATTTT
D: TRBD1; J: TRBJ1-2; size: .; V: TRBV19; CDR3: CASSIDSPRDRVGGYTF; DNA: TGTGCCAGTAGTATAGATTCCCCCCGGGACAGGGTTGGCGGCTACACCTTC
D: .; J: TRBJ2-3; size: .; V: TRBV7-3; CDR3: CASSVTGATGDTQYF; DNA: TGTGCCAGCAGCGTAACCGGCGCTACGGGAGATACGCAGTATTTT
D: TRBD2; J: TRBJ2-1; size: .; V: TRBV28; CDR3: CASSRTAGVGDNEQFF; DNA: TGTGCCAGCAGTCGAACCGCGGGAGTTGGTGACAATGAGCAGTTCTTC